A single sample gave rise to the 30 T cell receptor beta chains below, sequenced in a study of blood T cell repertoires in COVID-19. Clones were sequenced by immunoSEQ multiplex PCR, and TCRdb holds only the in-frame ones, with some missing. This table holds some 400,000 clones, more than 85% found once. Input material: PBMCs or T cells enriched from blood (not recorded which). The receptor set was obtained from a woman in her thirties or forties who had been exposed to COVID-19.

For the CDR3, the DNA is TGTGCCAGTAGTTCCCGGGGCTATGGCTACACCTTC. It encodes CASSSRGYGYTF. V usage is TRBV19 and J usage is TRBJ1-2, with D unresolved. Germline-derived CDR1 and CDR2 are LNHDA and SQIVND (reference sequence). V was shortened by 5 bases and J by 4 bases, with 8 bases between the two germline ends. The CDR3 covers 12 residues.

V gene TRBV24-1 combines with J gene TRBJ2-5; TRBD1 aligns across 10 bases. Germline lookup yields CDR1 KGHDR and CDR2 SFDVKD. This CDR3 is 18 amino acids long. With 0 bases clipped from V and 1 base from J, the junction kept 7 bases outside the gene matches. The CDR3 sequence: CATSDLYGRQGAQETQYF. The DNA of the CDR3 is TGTGCCACCAGTGATTTGTATGGCCGACAGGGGGCCCAAGAGACCCAGTACTTC.

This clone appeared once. The CDR3 nucleotides read TGTGCCAGCAGCCCTAGGGACAGTACCTACGAGCAGTACTTC. Amino acids: CASSPRDSTYEQYF. The chain is built from TRBV3-1 (or the pseudogene TRBV3-2) and TRBJ2-7; 7 nucleotides match TRBD1. V lost 4 bases and J lost 2; bases outside the gene matches: 5. CDR1 is LGHDT, CDR2 YNNKEL, per germline (reference sequence). The length of the CDR3 is 14 residues.

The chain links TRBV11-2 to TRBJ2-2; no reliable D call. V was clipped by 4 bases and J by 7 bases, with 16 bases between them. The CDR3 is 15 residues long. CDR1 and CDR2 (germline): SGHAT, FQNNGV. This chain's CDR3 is CASSSPSRGGGELFF. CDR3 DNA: TGTGCCAGCAGCTCCCCATCGCGTGGCGGCGGGGAGCTGTTTTTT.

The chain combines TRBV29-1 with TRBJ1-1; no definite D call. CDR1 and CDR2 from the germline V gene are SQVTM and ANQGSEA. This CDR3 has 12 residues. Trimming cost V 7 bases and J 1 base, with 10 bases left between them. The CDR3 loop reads CSAYRENTEAFF. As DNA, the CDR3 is TGCAGCGCATACAGAGAGAACACTGAAGCTTTCTTT.

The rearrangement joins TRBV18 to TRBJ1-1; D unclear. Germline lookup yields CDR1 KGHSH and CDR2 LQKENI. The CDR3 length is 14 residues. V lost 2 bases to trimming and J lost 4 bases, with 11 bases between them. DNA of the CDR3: TGTGCCAGCTCACCATACGAGAGGATCACTGAAGCTTTCTTT. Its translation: CASSPYERITEAFF.

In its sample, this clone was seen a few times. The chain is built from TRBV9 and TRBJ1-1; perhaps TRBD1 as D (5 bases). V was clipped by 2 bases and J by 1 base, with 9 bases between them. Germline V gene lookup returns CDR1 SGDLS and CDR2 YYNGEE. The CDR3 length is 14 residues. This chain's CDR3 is CASSVGHTNTEAFF. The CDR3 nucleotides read TGTGCCAGCAGCGTTGGACATACGAACACTGAAGCTTTCTTT.

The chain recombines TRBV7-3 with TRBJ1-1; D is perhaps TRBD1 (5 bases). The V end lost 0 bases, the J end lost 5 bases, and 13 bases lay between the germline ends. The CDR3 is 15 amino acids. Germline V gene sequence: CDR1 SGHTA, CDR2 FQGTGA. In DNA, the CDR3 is TGTGCCAGCAGCTTAACAGCAGGGATGGGTACTGAAGCTTTCTTT. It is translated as CASSLTAGMGTEAFF. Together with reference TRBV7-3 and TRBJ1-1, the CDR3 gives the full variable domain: GAGVSQTPSNKVTEKGKYVELRCDPISGHTALYWYRQSLGQGPEFLIYFQGTGAADDSGLPNDRFFAVRPEGSVSTLKIQRTERGDSAVYLCASSLTAGMGTEAFFGQGTRLTVV.

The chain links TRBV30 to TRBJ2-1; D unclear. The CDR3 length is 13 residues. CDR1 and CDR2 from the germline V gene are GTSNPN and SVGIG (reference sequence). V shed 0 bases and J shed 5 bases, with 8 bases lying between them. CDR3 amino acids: CAWSVRRNNEQFF. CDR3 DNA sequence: TGTGCCTGGAGTGTACGTAGAAACAATGAGCAGTTCTTC.

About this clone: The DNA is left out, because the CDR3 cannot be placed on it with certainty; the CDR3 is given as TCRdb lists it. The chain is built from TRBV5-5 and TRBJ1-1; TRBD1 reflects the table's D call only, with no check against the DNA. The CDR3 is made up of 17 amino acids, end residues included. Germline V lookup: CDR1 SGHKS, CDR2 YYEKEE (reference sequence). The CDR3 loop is CASILEGAGRRRTEAFF.

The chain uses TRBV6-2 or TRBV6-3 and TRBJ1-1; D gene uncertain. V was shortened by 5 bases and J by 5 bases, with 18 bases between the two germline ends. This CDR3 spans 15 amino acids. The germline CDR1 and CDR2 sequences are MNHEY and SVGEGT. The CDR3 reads CASSDTATHGTEAFF. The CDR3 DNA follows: TGTGCCAGCAGTGACACGGCCACGCACGGAACTGAAGCTTTCTTT.

The CDR3 coding sequence is TGTGCCAGCAGGGGGCCGGCGTCCACAGATACGCAGTATTTT. Protein: CASRGPASTDTQYF. The chain carries TRBV6-6 and TRBJ2-3; D perhaps matches TRBD1 (5 bases). The germline gives CDR1 MNHNY, CDR2 SVGAGI (reference sequence). The CDR3 loop spans 14 amino acids. V was pared by 6 bases and J by 2 bases, with 12 bases between.

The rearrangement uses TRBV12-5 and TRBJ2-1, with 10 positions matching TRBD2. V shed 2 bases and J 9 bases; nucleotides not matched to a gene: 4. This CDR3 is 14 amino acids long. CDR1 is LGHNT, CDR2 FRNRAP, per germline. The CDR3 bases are TGTGCTAGTGGTTTGCTAGCGGGAGTTGGTGAGCAGTTCTTC. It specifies CASGLLAGVGEQFF.

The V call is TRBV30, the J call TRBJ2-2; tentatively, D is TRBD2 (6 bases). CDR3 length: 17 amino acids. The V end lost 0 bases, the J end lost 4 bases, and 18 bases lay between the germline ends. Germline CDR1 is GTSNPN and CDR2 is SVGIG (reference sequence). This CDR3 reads CAWSVLAGYGGTGELFF. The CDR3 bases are TGTGCCTGGAGTGTATTGGCGGGGTATGGTGGCACCGGGGAGCTGTTTTTT. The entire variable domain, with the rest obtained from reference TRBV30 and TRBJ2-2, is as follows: SQTIHQWPATLVQPVGSPLSLECTVEGTSNPNLYWYRQAAGRGLQLLFYSVGIGQISSEVPQNLSASRPQDRQFILSSKKLLLSDSGFYLCAWSVLAGYGGTGELFFGEGSRLTVL.

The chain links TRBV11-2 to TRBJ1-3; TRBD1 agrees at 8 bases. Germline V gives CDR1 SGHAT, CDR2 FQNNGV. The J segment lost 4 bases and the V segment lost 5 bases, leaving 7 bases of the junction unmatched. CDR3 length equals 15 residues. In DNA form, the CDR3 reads TGTGCCAGCAGCCTTGGGACAGGCATCGGAAACACCATATATTTT. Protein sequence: CASSLGTGIGNTIYF.

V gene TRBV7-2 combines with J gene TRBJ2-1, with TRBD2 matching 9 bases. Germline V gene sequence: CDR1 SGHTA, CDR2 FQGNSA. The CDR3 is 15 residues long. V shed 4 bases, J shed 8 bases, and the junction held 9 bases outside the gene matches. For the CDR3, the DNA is TGTGCCAGCAGCTCCCTTAGCGGGGGAGTCTATGAGCAGTTCTTC. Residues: CASSSLSGGVYEQFF.

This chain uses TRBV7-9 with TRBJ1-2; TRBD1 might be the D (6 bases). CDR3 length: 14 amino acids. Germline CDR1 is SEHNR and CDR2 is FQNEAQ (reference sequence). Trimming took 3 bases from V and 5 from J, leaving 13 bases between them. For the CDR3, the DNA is TGTGCCAGCAGCTTCCGGGGGGCAGGGTATGGCTACACCTTC. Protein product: CASSFRGAGYGYTF.

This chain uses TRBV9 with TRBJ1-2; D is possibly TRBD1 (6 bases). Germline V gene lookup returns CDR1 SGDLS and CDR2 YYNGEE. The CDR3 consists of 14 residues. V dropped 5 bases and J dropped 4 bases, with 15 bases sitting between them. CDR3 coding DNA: TGTGCCAGCAGTCCCGGACAGTTCCGCTATGGCTACACCTTC. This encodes CASSPGQFRYGYTF.

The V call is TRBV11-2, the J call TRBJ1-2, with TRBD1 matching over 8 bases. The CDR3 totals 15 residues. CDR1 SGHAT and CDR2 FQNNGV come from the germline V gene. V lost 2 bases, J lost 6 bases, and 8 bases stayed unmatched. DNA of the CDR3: TGTGCCAGCAGCTTAAGCAGGACAGGGCTGGATGGCTACACCTTC. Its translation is CASSLSRTGLDGYTF. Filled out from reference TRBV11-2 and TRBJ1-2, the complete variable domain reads EAGVAQSPRYKIIEKRQSVAFWCNPISGHATLYWYQQILGQGPKLLIQFQNNGVVDDSQLPKDRFSAERLKGVDSTLKIQPAKLEDSAVYLCASSLSRTGLDGYTFGSGTRLTVV.

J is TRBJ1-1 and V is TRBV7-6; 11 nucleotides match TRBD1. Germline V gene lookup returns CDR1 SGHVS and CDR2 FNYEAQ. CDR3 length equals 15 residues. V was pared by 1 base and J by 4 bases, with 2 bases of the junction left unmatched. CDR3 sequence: CASSLGTGGFTEAFF. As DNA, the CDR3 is TGTGCCAGCAGCTTAGGGACAGGGGGCTTCACTGAAGCTTTCTTT.

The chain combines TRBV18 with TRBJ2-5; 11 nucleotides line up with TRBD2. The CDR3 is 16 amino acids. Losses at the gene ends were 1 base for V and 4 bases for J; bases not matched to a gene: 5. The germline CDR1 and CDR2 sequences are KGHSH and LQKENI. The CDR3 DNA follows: TGTGCCAGCTCACCACTCCCTAGCGGGAGGCCAGAGACCCAGTACTTC. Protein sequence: CASSPLPSGRPETQYF.

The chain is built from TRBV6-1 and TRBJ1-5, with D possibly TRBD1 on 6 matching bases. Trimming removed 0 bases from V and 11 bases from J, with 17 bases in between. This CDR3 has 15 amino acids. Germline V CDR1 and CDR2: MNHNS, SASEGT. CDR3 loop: CASSEAPTGRVAQHF. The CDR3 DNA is TGTGCCAGCAGTGAAGCCCCCACAGGGCGGGTGGCCCAGCATTTT.

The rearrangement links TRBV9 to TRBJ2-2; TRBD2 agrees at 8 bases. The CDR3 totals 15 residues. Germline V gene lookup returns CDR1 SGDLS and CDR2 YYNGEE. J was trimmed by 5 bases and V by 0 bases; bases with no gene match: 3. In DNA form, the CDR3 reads TGTGCCAGCAGCGTAGGACCTAGCGGGACCGGGGAGCTGTTTTTT. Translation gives CASSVGPSGTGELFF.

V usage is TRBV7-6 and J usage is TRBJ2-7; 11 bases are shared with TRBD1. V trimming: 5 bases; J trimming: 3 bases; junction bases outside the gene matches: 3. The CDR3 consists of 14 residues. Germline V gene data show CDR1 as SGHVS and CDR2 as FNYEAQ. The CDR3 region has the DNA TGTGCCAGCAGCCCCGGGACAGGGGGCTACGAGCAGTACTTC. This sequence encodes CASSPGTGGYEQYF.

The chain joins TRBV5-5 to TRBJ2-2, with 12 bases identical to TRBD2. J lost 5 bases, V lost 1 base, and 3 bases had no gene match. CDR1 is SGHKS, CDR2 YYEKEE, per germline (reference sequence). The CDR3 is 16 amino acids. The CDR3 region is CASSLSLAGGTGELFF. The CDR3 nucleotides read TGTGCCAGCAGCTTGTCGCTAGCGGGAGGGACCGGGGAGCTGTTTTTT.

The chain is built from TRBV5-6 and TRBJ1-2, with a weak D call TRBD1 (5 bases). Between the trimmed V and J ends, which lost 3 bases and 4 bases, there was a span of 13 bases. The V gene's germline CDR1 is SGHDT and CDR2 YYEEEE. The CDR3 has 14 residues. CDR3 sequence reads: CASSSPGSFYGYTF. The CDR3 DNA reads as TGTGCCAGCAGCTCACCAGGGTCCTTCTATGGCTACACCTTC.

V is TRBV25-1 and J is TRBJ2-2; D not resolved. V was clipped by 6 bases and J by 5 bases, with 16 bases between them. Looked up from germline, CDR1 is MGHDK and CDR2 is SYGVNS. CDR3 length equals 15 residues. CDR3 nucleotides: TGTGCCAGCAGCCGATCTTGGCCGCGGACCGGGGAGCTGTTTTTT. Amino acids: CASSRSWPRTGELFF.

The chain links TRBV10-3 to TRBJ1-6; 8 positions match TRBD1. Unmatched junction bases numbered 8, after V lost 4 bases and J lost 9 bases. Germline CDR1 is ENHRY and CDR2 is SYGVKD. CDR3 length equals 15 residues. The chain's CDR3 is CAISAGQGSFSPLHF. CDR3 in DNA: TGTGCCATCAGTGCTGGACAGGGAAGTTTTTCACCCCTCCACTTT.

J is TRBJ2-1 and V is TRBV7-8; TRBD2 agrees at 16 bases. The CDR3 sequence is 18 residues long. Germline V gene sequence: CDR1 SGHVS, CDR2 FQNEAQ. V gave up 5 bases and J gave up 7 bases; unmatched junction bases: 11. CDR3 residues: CASSPGTSGRAFGNEQFF. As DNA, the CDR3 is TGTGCCAGCAGCCCCGGGACTAGCGGGAGGGCCTTCGGGAATGAGCAGTTCTTC.

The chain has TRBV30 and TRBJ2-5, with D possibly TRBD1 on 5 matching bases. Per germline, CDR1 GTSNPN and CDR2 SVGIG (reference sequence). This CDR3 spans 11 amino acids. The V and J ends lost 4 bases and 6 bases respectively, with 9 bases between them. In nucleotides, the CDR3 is TGTGCCTGGACTCAGGGAAAGACCCAGTACTTC. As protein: CAWTQGKTQYF.